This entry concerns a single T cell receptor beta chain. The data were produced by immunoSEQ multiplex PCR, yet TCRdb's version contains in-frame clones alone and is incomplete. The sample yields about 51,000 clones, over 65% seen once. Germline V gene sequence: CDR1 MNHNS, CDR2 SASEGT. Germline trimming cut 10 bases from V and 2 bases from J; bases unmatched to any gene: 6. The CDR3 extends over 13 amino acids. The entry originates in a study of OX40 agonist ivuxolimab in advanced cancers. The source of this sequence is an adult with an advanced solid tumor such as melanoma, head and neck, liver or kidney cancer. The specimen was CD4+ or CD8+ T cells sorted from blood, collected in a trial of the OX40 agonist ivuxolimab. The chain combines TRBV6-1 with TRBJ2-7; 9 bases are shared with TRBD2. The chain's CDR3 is CATRLAVTYEQYF. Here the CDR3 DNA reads TGTGCCACCCGACTAGCGGTGACCTACGAGCAGTACTTC.